This T cell receptor beta chain was found in a study of blood T cell repertoires in COVID-19. Study-level background: Acute and convalescent COVID-19 samples came from the United States, Italy and Spain.

Only in-frame clones appear in the TCRdb table, and some are missing; sequencing was by immunoSEQ multiplex PCR. This table holds about 220,000 clones, around 87% found once. The CDR3 totals 14 residues. Trimming stripped 6 bases from V and 2 bases from J, with 13 bases between. The V gene's germline CDR1 is MNHEY and CDR2 SVGAGI. Assignment of participants to cohorts was predicated upon participant-reported clinical history. This sequence joins TRBV6-5 and TRBJ1-1, with TRBD1 as a possible D gene (6 bases). The receptor was isolated from a man in his thirties or forties who had been exposed to COVID-19. The sample taken for sequencing was PBMCs or T cells enriched from blood (not recorded which). This CDR3 reads CASSQTQGNTEAFF. The CDR3 region has the DNA TGTGCCAGCAGCCAAACACAGGGTAACACTGAAGCTTTCTTT.